What follows are 24 T cell receptor beta chains derived from one specimen sequenced in a study of blood T cell repertoires in COVID-19. Sequenced by immunoSEQ multiplex PCR; TCRdb stores in-frame clones only, minus some. The sample records around 79,000 clones, around nine tenths being singletons. Sequenced: peripheral blood. These receptors all stem from a man in his 70s with active or convalescent COVID-19.

The chain couples TRBV12-3 or TRBV12-4 to TRBJ2-1; no reliable D call. The CDR3 sequence is 11 residues long. V was clipped by 3 bases and J by 7 bases, with 4 bases between them. CDR3 sequence: CASSFHNEQFF. The CDR3 nucleotides are TGTGCCAGCAGTTTCCATAATGAGCAGTTCTTC.

The chain joins TRBV25-1 to TRBJ1-1; D call uncertain. The germline V gene encodes CDR1 MGHDK and CDR2 SYGVNS. Trimming pared 6 bases from V and 4 bases from J, leaving 15 bases between. This CDR3 is built from 14 residues. The chain's CDR3 is CASRRTSSGTEAFF. The CDR3 DNA follows: TGTGCCAGCAGGCGAACCTCCTCAGGCACTGAAGCTTTCTTT.

This chain uses TRBV6-5 with TRBJ1-1; no definite D call. Germline V lookup: CDR1 MNHEY, CDR2 SVGAGI. The CDR3 runs to 15 residues. Deletions cut 5 bases from V and 1 base from J, with 14 bases between. CDR3 residues: CASSPSWAANTEAFF. Written as DNA, the CDR3 is TGTGCCAGCAGTCCATCGTGGGCAGCGAACACTGAAGCTTTCTTT.

The J gene is TRBJ2-3, the V gene TRBV9, with TRBD2 matching over 8 bases. The J segment lost 5 bases and the V segment lost 5 bases, leaving 10 bases of the junction unmatched. CDR3 length: 15 residues. Germline-derived CDR1 and CDR2 are SGDLS and YYNGEE. The CDR3 DNA reads TGTGCCAGCAGGTCTAACGGGAGGGCGGGAGATACGCAGTATTTT. The encoded protein is CASRSNGRAGDTQYF.

The genes are TRBV7-3 and TRBJ2-3; TRBD1 aligns across 8 bases. This CDR3 has 14 amino acids. V lost 5 bases to trimming and J lost 1 base; unmatched junction nucleotides: 2. The germline V gene encodes CDR1 SGHTA and CDR2 FQGTGA. The CDR3 sequence is CASSPTGGTDTQYF. The CDR3 DNA follows: TGTGCCAGCAGCCCGACAGGGGGCACAGATACGCAGTATTTT.

In this sample, this clone turned up once. V usage is TRBV6-5 and J usage is TRBJ2-7, with TRBD2 identical over 7 bases. After removal of 2 bases from V and 0 bases from J, the junction contained 1 base not matched to a gene. The CDR3 totals 14 residues. Germline CDR1 is MNHEY and CDR2 is SVGAGI. For the CDR3, the DNA is TGTGCCAGCAGTTACCTAGCGGTCTCCTACGAGCAGTACTTC. Residues: CASSYLAVSYEQYF.

V is TRBV6-6 and J is TRBJ2-7; TRBD2 might be the D (6 bases). The CDR3 is made up of 16 amino acids. With 5 bases removed from V and 2 bases from J, the gap between germline ends came to 19 bases. Germline-derived CDR1 and CDR2 are MNHNY and SVGAGI (reference sequence). The CDR3 nucleotides read TGTGCCAGCAGTCCTAACATGGCCGGGGGAACCTACGAGCAGTACTTC. It is translated as CASSPNMAGGTYEQYF.

The chain recombines TRBV29-1 with TRBJ1-1, with no clear D. The CDR3 is 11 residues long. Germline V gene sequence: CDR1 SQVTM, CDR2 ANQGSEA. Trimming cost V 4 bases and J 1 base, with 4 bases left between them. This CDR3 reads CSVARNTEAFF. The CDR3 DNA follows: TGCAGCGTTGCCAGGAACACTGAAGCTTTCTTT.

The genes are TRBV30 and TRBJ2-5; D perhaps matches TRBD1 (6 bases). Trimming cost V 2 bases and J 5 bases, with 9 bases left between them. From germline, CDR1 is GTSNPN and CDR2 SVGIG (reference sequence). There are 12 residues in the CDR3. CDR3: CAWSLQGETQYF. In DNA form, the CDR3 reads TGTGCCTGGAGTCTTCAGGGGGAGACCCAGTACTTC. Full variable domain (missing parts from reference TRBV30 and TRBJ2-5): SQTIHQWPATLVQPVGSPLSLECTVEGTSNPNLYWYRQAAGRGLQLLFYSVGIGQISSEVPQNLSASRPQDRQFILSSKKLLLSDSGFYLCAWSLQGETQYFGPGTRLLVL.

V and J are TRBV30 and TRBJ2-2, with a possible D match to TRBD1 (5 bases). This CDR3 contains 14 residues. The germline CDR1 and CDR2 sequences are GTSNPN and SVGIG (reference sequence). V shed 2 bases and J shed 5 bases, with 12 bases lying between them. CDR3 region: CAWSPGLGTGELFF. CDR3 DNA: TGTGCCTGGAGTCCAGGGCTAGGGACCGGGGAGCTGTTTTTT.

The chain carries TRBV28 and TRBJ1-5; D not resolved. This CDR3 is 15 amino acids long. Germline V gene data show CDR1 as MDHEN and CDR2 as SYDVKM. With 2 bases removed from V and 6 bases from J, the gap between germline ends came to 14 bases. CDR3 in amino acids: CASSLGNPSGQPQHF. The CDR3 coding sequence is TGTGCCAGCAGTTTAGGTAACCCGAGCGGTCAGCCCCAGCATTTT.

The rearrangement links TRBV30 to TRBJ1-3, with D uncertain. Germline V gene sequence: CDR1 GTSNPN, CDR2 SVGIG (reference sequence). The V end was cut by 1 base, the J end by 4 bases, with 11 bases between. The CDR3 runs 14 residues. Here the CDR3 reads CAWSGSFAGNTIYF. The CDR3 coding sequence is TGTGCCTGGAGTGGCAGTTTTGCCGGAAACACCATATATTTT.

This clone appeared a single time. The chain couples TRBV21-1 to TRBJ1-2; the table's D call, TRBD1, has no DNA check behind it. TRBV21-1 is an annotated pseudogene. The CDR3 covers 18 residues. This CDR3 is CASSNRRQGSSTNYGYTF. The CDR3, as DNA: TGTGCCAGCAGCAATCGTCGGCAGGGTTCATCTACTAACTATGGCTACACCTTC.

CDR3 residues: CASSFLAGGIQETQYF. The CDR3 DNA follows: TGTGCCAGCAGTTTCTTAGCGGGAGGGATACAAGAGACCCAGTACTTC. The gene calls are TRBV6-2 or TRBV6-3 and TRBJ2-5; 11 positions match TRBD2. V trimming: 4 bases; J trimming: 2 bases; junction bases outside the gene matches: 6. The V gene's germline CDR1 is MNHEY and CDR2 SVGEGT. The CDR3 loop spans 16 amino acids.

The chain has TRBV3-1 (or the pseudogene TRBV3-2) and TRBJ1-2; 7 bases line up with TRBD1. V lost 1 base to trimming and J lost 8 bases; unmatched junction nucleotides: 13. Germline V gene data show CDR1 as LGHDT and CDR2 as YNNKEL (reference sequence). The CDR3 has 16 residues. DNA of the CDR3: TGTGCCAGCAGCCAAGGACAGGGCCCTCTTAGTAGGGGCTACACCTTC. This encodes CASSQGQGPLSRGYTF.

The chain combines TRBV30 with TRBJ1-2; D may be TRBD1 (6 bases). The CDR3 runs to 12 residues. Germline values: CDR1 GTSNPN, CDR2 SVGIG (reference sequence). Trimming stripped 3 bases from V and 8 bases from J, with 13 bases between. The CDR3 DNA reads TGTGCCTGGAGCGTACAGGGTGGGGGCTACACCTTC. Its translation is CAWSVQGGGYTF.

V and J are TRBV19 and TRBJ1-2; 9 bases align to TRBD1. V lost 8 bases and J lost 8; bases outside the gene matches: 9. This CDR3 comprises 13 residues. Germline V gives CDR1 LNHDA, CDR2 SQIVND (reference sequence). This chain's CDR3 is CASYPGQGFGYTF. The DNA of the CDR3 is TGTGCCAGTTATCCGGGACAGGGTTTCGGCTACACCTTC.

The chain couples TRBV18 to TRBJ1-2; 8 bases match TRBD1. This CDR3 has 14 residues. The V segment lost 3 bases and the J segment 8 bases; nucleotides outside the gene matches: 8. Germline lookup yields CDR1 KGHSH and CDR2 LQKENI. In nucleotides, the CDR3 is TGTGCCAGCTCACCTTCGGCAGGGGGCCAGGGCTACACCTTC. Its protein product is CASSPSAGGQGYTF.

The chain uses TRBV6-1 and TRBJ2-5, with TRBD1 identical over 8 bases. Trimming cost V 2 bases and J 5 bases; bases outside gene matches: 10. Per the germline V gene, CDR1 is MNHNS and CDR2 is SASEGT. The CDR3 has 16 amino acids. CDR3: CASSERQGASMETQYF. DNA of the CDR3: TGTGCCAGCAGTGAAAGGCAGGGGGCTAGCATGGAGACCCAGTACTTC.

The rearrangement uses TRBV4-3 and TRBJ1-3; the D gene is possibly TRBD1 (5 bases). Germline assignment: CDR1 LGHNA and CDR2 YSLEER. This CDR3 region has 18 residues. Deletions cut 0 bases from V and 0 bases from J, with 15 bases between. In nucleotides, the CDR3 is TGCGCCAGCAGCCAAGATCTATCAGGGTTTATCTCTGGAAACACCATATATTTT. Its protein is CASSQDLSGFISGNTIYF.

The gene calls are TRBV4-2 and TRBJ1-2; 9 nucleotides line up with TRBD1. CDR1 is LGHNA, CDR2 YNFKEQ, per germline. This CDR3 has 19 residues. V lost 0 bases, J lost 7 bases, and 18 bases stayed unmatched. CDR3: CASSQDTPGDWTGVTGYTF. The CDR3, as DNA: TGTGCCAGCAGCCAAGATACGCCTGGGGATTGGACAGGGGTAACTGGCTACACCTTC.

The chain links TRBV6-5 to TRBJ1-6, with 9 bases that match TRBD1. The germline V gene encodes CDR1 MNHEY and CDR2 SVGAGI. V was clipped by 4 bases and J by 9 bases; unmatched bases: 10. This CDR3 is built from 16 residues. CDR3 residues: CASSSETGGRGSPLHF. DNA for the CDR3: TGTGCCAGCAGTTCCGAGACAGGGGGAAGAGGTTCACCCCTCCACTTT.

The genes are TRBV28 and TRBJ1-4, with 8 bases matching TRBD1. Per the germline V gene, CDR1 is MDHEN and CDR2 is SYDVKM. V was clipped by 4 bases and J by 6 bases; unmatched bases: 4. This CDR3 spans 14 amino acids. As DNA, the CDR3 is TGTGCCAGCAGTTCCCAGGGGGCAGATGAAAAACTGTTTTTT. It encodes CASSSQGADEKLFF.

In the case of this clone: This specimen includes other DNA sequences encoding the same CDR3. The genes are TRBV6-5 and TRBJ2-7; 9 bases match TRBD2. V lost 0 bases to trimming and J lost 0 bases; unmatched junction nucleotides: 0. The CDR3 loop spans 15 amino acids. CDR1 and CDR2 (germline): MNHEY, SVGAGI. In DNA form, the CDR3 reads TGTGCCAGCAGTTACTCGACTAGCGGCTCCTACGAGCAGTACTTC. Translated, it gives CASSYSTSGSYEQYF.